This T cell receptor beta chain was found in a study of T cells in Graves' hyperthyroidism and ophthalmopathy (dated by TCRdb to between 2017 and 2020). Study-level background: Peripheral blood was sampled at the time of initial diagnosis, prior to any treatment. Once sampling was done, hyperthyroidism patients were given methimazole at a starting dose of 30 mg daily, whereas ophthalmopathy patients were given high-dose intravenous methylprednisolone. Whether ophthalmopathy could be predicted prospectively was tested in an independent validation cohort made up of 18 hyperthyroidism patients plus 17 patients who later progressed to ophthalmopathy. In about 6 Graves' hyperthyroidism patients, the study also compared T-cell repertoires from thyroid tissue with T-cell repertoires from blood. TCR Vbeta CDR3 sequencing of approximately 140 peripheral blood samples (more than 40 ophthalmopathy, 75 to 80 hyperthyroidism and some 17 progressor patients) is reported in the paper. The approximately 95 discovery patients were divided at random into training and test sets in a 7:3 ratio. TCR V-J signatures able to tell the groups apart were searched for in a discovery cohort of 100 patients, of whom roughly 42 had Graves' ophthalmopathy and 55 to 65 had stable Graves' hyperthyroidism. Study-wide conclusions, independent of this receptor: Sample size was not statistically predetermined, and blinding of investigators to group allocation was not performed. In validation, the model predicted progression to ophthalmopathy a median of approximately 6.3 months before onset, with approximately 70% sensitivity and about 72% specificity. Ophthalmopathy was separated from stable hyperthyroidism by a 13 V-J signature model, with roughly 88% sensitivity and approximately 84% specificity obtained in cross-validation and 80%/75% obtained in testing. Most expanded thyroid clonotypes (frequency above 0.001) were also detected in blood, suggesting blood repertoires may reflect thyroid immune responses.

Hyperthyroidism patients were aged 18 to 65 years and newly diagnosed, with disease duration of less than 2 months. The study excluded patients with uncontrolled infections, other autoimmune diseases, pregnancy or lactation. Diagnoses relied on clinical symptoms, serum thyroxine and TRAb, thyroid ultrasound and orbital computed tomography. For progressor patients, blood was drawn at the first diagnosis of hyperthyroidism, before any ophthalmopathy symptoms had appeared. Ficoll-Paque density gradient centrifugation was used to isolate PBMCs from approximately 11 ml of fresh peripheral blood. Progressor patients were defined as those initially diagnosed with Graves' hyperthyroidism in whom ophthalmopathy developed during follow-up. Total RNA was extracted using Trizol reagent, and RNA quality was assessed on an Agilent 2100 Bioanalyzer. This clonotype has just a few counts. Its antigen remains unidentified. No base quality information exists; no much larger clone differs at one position.

CDR1 and CDR2 were assigned from the germline V gene (reference sequence) as DFQATT and SNEGSKA. The CDR3 contains 16 residues, cysteine and phenylalanine counted. Here the CDR3 DNA is all that survives: 48 bases in frame from base 1. Germline trimming amounts to 2 bases on V and 6 bases on J, with 12 as the count of junction bases outside the gene matches. The TCR beta CDR3 regions were amplified from RNA transcripts. The first round of RT-PCR for the TCR CDR3 was performed with the HTBI primer set and the Qiagen OneStep RT-PCR kit. The libraries were constructed in a second round of multiplex PCR and then size-selected and purified. Sequencing of the libraries was done on an Illumina HiSeq2000 using paired-end 100 bp reads. Turning to the authors' computational methods: SOAPnuke was used to process the raw data, throwing out any read that contained adapters or uncalled bases, had a mean Phred below 15, or lacked an exact constant-primer or identifier match. High-quality paired reads were merged with COPE v1.2.5, and unique nucleotide sequences were defined as clonotypes. Clonotypes were aligned to IMGT TRBV, TRBD and TRBJ reference segments using MiTCR v1.1. The analysis was restricted to V-J combinations with a frequency above 0.0001, which together covered 98% to 99.2% of the repertoires. A TCS score was defined as the ratio between F50 (clonal expansion) and ExV (chaos), using BLOSUM62-based TCRdist between CDR3 peptides within each V-J. Welch's t-statistics and random forest reduced some 510 V-J features to roughly 13, which were used in a naive Bayes classifier (R e1071). TCRdb passed the public sequencing reads through fastp at Q25 and MiXCR, retaining productive beta sequences. Rows with one shared CDR3 protein collapse into an entry with the most common genes and DNA. The V and J calls come from TCRdb's annotation, not from the publication. This sample gives some 140,000 distinct CDR3 sequences in total; around 20% of them show up just once. The ten largest clones capture about 67% of the sample.

The sequence links TRBV20-1 to TRBJ2-2, with 7 junctional bases fitting TRBD2. The sequenced sample was blood. The TCR comes from a woman in her fifties or sixties with Graves' hyperthyroidism that later progressed to Graves' ophthalmopathy. The CDR3 in this case is CSARPNWAGRAGELFF. The nucleotide sequence is given as TGCAGTGCTAGACCGAATTGGGCAGGGAGGGCCGGGGAGCTGTTTTTT.